Below are 12 T cell receptor beta chains sequenced from a single sample in a study of CD8+CD57+ T cells in acquired aplastic anemia. Researchers used genomic DNA as the template to profile TCR beta VDJ and CDR3. TCRdb processed the reads anew with MiXCR; each CDR3 protein has one entry. The sample shows fewer than 250,000 distinct CDR3 sequences, roughly half of them seen only once. What was sequenced was sorted CD4+, CD8+, or CD8+CD57+ T cells (not recorded which) from PBMCs. The receptors come from a human donor in good health, serving as a control.

This clonotype was detected many times. The CDR3 sequence is CASSLEAGDGELFF. The CDR3 DNA sequence: TGCGCCAGCAGCTTGGAAGCGGGGGACGGGGAGCTGTTTTTT. The chain couples TRBV5-1 to TRBJ2-2, with 8 bases identical to TRBD2. The CDR3 has 14 amino acids. V was clipped by 0 bases and J by 7 bases; unmatched bases: 2. CDR1 SGHRS and CDR2 YFSETQ come from the germline V gene.

This clonotype has ten or more counts. The V call is TRBV27, the J call TRBJ1-4; the D is unclear. Deletions cut 1 base from V and 4 bases from J, with 7 bases between. The CDR3 has 14 amino acids. Looked up from germline, CDR1 is MNHEY and CDR2 is SMNVEV (reference sequence). The CDR3 region is CASSLYGDNEKLFF. The CDR3 bases are TGTGCCAGCAGTTTATACGGGGATAATGAAAAACTGTTTTTT. Variable domain in full (rest from reference TRBV27 and TRBJ1-4): EAQVTQNPRYLITVTGKKLTVTCSQNMNHEYMSWYRQDPGLGLRQIYYSMNVEVTDKGDVPEGYKVSRKEKRNFPLILESPSPNQTSLYFCASSLYGDNEKLFFGSGTQLSVL.

The chain combines TRBV5-4 with TRBJ1-1; TRBD1 aligns across 7 bases. V shed 4 bases, J shed 3 bases, and the junction held 6 bases outside the gene matches. Looked up from germline, CDR1 is SGHNT and CDR2 is YYREEE (reference sequence). This CDR3 has 14 amino acids. CDR3 sequence reads: CASSVGTDDTEAFF. The CDR3 DNA reads TGTGCCAGCAGCGTCGGGACAGACGACACTGAAGCTTTCTTT. The full variable domain, rest sourced from reference TRBV5-4 and TRBJ1-1, is ETGVTQSPTHLIKTRGQQVTLRCSSQSGHNTVSWYQQALGQGPQFIFQYYREEENGRGNFPPRFSGLQFPNYSSELNVNALELDDSALYLCASSVGTDDTEAFFGQGTRLTVV.

This chain links TRBV7-2 with TRBJ2-7, with 10 bases lining up with TRBD2. Germline CDR1 SGHTA, CDR2 FQGNSA. The CDR3 has 16 amino acids. Trimming removed 5 bases from V and 1 base from J; junction bases left unmatched: 8. CDR3 coding DNA: TGTGCCAGCAGCCCGGTGGGACTAGCGTTTTCCTACGAGCAGTACTTC. As protein: CASSPVGLAFSYEQYF.

The chain recombines TRBV7-2 with TRBJ1-2; 7 bases match TRBD1. Germline V gene lookup returns CDR1 SGHTA and CDR2 FQGNSA. CDR3 length: 17 residues. V was pared by 5 bases and J by 5 bases, with 17 bases of the junction left unmatched. CDR3 protein: CASSPPGGAREGYGYTF. CDR3 DNA sequence: TGTGCCAGCAGCCCTCCAGGGGGAGCCAGGGAGGGTTATGGCTACACCTTC.

The DNA of the CDR3 is TGTGCCAGCCTCCCAAGTCAGGGAGATAATTCACCCCTCCACTTT. Protein sequence: CASLPSQGDNSPLHF. V usage is TRBV28 and J usage is TRBJ1-6; possibly TRBD1 for D (5 bases). The CDR3 runs to 15 residues. V was shortened by 8 bases and J by 5 bases, with 16 bases between the two germline ends. The germline V gene encodes CDR1 MDHEN and CDR2 SYDVKM.

In this sample, this clonotype turned up many times. This chain joins TRBV29-1 and TRBJ1-1; the match to TRBD1 covers 7 bases. Trimming removed 3 bases from V and 2 bases from J; junction bases left unmatched: 9. CDR3 length: 15 amino acids. The germline CDR1 and CDR2 sequences are SQVTM and ANQGSEA. CDR3 loop: CSVEGGQAVNTEAFF. CDR3 nucleotides: TGCAGCGTTGAGGGCGGACAGGCCGTTAACACTGAAGCTTTCTTT.

The V gene is TRBV2, the J gene TRBJ1-2; 7 positions agree with TRBD1. The trim removed 4 bases at V and 3 bases at J, leaving 2 bases unmatched. There are 13 residues in the CDR3. Germline V gene data show CDR1 as SNHLY and CDR2 as FYNNEI. The CDR3 spells CASSGGTDYGYTF. The CDR3 coding sequence is TGTGCCAGCAGTGGGGGGACAGACTATGGCTACACCTTC. The complete variable domain, with remaining parts taken from reference TRBV2 and TRBJ1-2, reads EPEVTQTPSHQVTQMGQEVILRCVPISNHLYFYWYRQILGQKVEFLVSFYNNEISEKSEIFDDQFSVERPDGSNFTLKIRSTKLEDSAMYFCASSGGTDYGYTFGSGTRLTVV.

The gene calls are TRBV18 and TRBJ2-5; D assignment may be TRBD1 or TRBD2 (5 bases each). Germline CDR1 KGHSH, CDR2 LQKENI. Trimming took off 4 bases at V and 5 bases at J, with 11 bases between the two ends. The CDR3 runs 13 residues. CDR3 DNA: TGTGCCAGCTCACGGGACCTTGGGGAGACCCAGTACTTC. It encodes CASSRDLGETQYF.

This clonotype was counted a few times. V usage is TRBV7-9 and J usage is TRBJ1-2; 8 positions match TRBD1. J was trimmed by 1 base and V by 6 bases; bases with no gene match: 13. The CDR3 is 17 amino acids. CDR1 is SEHNR and CDR2 is FQNEAQ in the germline V gene (reference sequence). The chain's CDR3 is CASSLTPGQALNYGYTF. CDR3 nucleotides: TGTGCCAGCAGTCTAACCCCGGGACAGGCACTTAACTATGGCTACACCTTC.

Remarks on this clonotype: At one end the junction does not follow the germline gene, possibly because of a read error. The chain is built from TRBV20-1 and TRBJ1-5; D is unresolved. The CDR3 is 15 amino acids. Germline assignment: CDR1 DFQATT and CDR2 SNEGSKA (reference sequence). In DNA, the CDR3 is TGCAGTGCTCCCGACTGGCCCACACACAATGAGCCCCAGCATTTT. Translating it yields CSAPDWPTHNEPQHF.

This clonotype was found many times. The V and J genes are TRBV28 and TRBJ1-5; D is ambiguous. The germline V and J ends were trimmed by 1 base and 9 bases, with 7 bases remaining between them. Germline V gene sequence: CDR1 MDHEN, CDR2 SYDVKM. The CDR3 runs to 12 residues. This CDR3 reads CASSLSGLPQHF. The DNA of the CDR3 is TGTGCCAGCAGTTTATCTGGTTTGCCCCAGCATTTT. The whole variable domain, filled in from reference TRBV28 and TRBJ1-5, reads DVKVTQSSRYLVKRTGEKVFLECVQDMDHENMFWYRQDPGLGLRLIYFSYDVKMKEKGDIPEGYSVSREKKERFSLILESASTNQTSMYLCASSLSGLPQHFGDGTRLSIL.